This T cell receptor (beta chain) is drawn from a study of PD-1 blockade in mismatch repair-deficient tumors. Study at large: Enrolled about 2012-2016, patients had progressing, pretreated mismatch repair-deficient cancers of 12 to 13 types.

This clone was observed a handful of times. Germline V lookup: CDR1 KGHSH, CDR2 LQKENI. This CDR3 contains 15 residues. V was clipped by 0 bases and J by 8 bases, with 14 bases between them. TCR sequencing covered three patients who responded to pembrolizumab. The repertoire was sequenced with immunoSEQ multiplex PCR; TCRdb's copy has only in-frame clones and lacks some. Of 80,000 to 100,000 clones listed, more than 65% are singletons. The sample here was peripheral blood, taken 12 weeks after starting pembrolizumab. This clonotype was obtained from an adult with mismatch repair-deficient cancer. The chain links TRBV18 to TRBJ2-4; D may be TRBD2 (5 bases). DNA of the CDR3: TGTGCCAGCTCACCACCGGGGAGCGGTCCGGACATTCAGTACTTC. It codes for CASSPPGSGPDIQYF.